One and the same sample provided the 17 T cell receptor beta chains below, sequenced in a study of cytomegalovirus exposure and HLA in healthy donors. The PCR employed 60 Vbeta primers together with 13 Jbeta primers. Sequencing was performed with immunoSEQ multiplex PCR; in TCRdb, only in-frame clones are kept and a portion is missing. The sample has 200,000 to 250,000 clones, approximately 82% seen once. Sequences were obtained from PBMCs. These receptors were taken from a woman aged 40 to 55 in good health and CMV-seronegative.

This clone was observed a single time. V is TRBV6-5 and J is TRBJ1-3; the match to TRBD1 covers 7 bases. The CDR3 is 14 amino acids. Germline lookup yields CDR1 MNHEY and CDR2 SVGAGI. The J segment lost 0 bases and the V segment lost 10 bases, leaving 6 bases of the junction unmatched. CDR3 DNA: TGTGCCACACAGGGGATAGTCTCTGGAAACACCATATATTTT. It codes for CATQGIVSGNTIYF.

V usage is TRBV10-3 and J usage is TRBJ2-7, with 8 positions matching TRBD1. The trim removed 3 bases at V and 0 bases at J, leaving 1 base unmatched. The CDR3 covers 14 residues. Germline CDR1 and CDR2: ENHRY and SYGVKD. CDR3 protein: CAISDDRGSYEQYF. In DNA form, the CDR3 reads TGTGCCATCAGTGACGACAGGGGCTCCTACGAGCAGTACTTC.

V and J are TRBV10-3 and TRBJ2-7; the D gene is possibly TRBD2 (5 bases). The germline V and J ends were trimmed by 3 bases and 6 bases, with 12 bases remaining between them. The CDR3 consists of 13 residues. From germline, CDR1 is ENHRY and CDR2 SYGVKD. This chain's CDR3 is CAISDPDLSEQYF. The DNA for the CDR3 is TGTGCCATCAGTGACCCGGACTTAAGCGAGCAGTACTTC.

This clone was seen at least ten times. V gene TRBV10-3 combines with J gene TRBJ1-3, with D perhaps matching TRBD1 (5 bases). The germline gives CDR1 ENHRY, CDR2 SYGVKD. The CDR3 sequence is 15 residues long. The V and J ends lost 3 bases and 3 bases respectively, with 12 bases between them. For the CDR3, the DNA is TGTGCCATCAGTGACGCGGGACGTGGTGGAAACACCATATATTTT. This encodes CAISDAGRGGNTIYF.

This chain links TRBV2 with TRBJ2-1; D is uncertain. The CDR3 has 14 residues. The ends were cut back, 4 bases at V and 5 bases at J, with 12 bases in the middle. Germline values: CDR1 SNHLY, CDR2 FYNNEI. DNA of the CDR3: TGTGCCAGCAGTGTGGTCTCAGTGAACAATGAGCAGTTCTTC. Translating it yields CASSVVSVNNEQFF.

A single count supports this clone. The chain combines TRBV6-1 with TRBJ1-3; D perhaps matches TRBD1 (5 bases). The CDR3 spans 13 residues. Per the germline V gene, CDR1 is MNHNS and CDR2 is SASEGT. The V end was cut by 7 bases, the J end by 4 bases, with 11 bases between. The CDR3 bases are TGTGCCAGCACTGGGGGGTACGGAAACACCATATATTTT. This codes for CASTGGYGNTIYF.

The chain recombines TRBV29-1 with TRBJ2-1; 8 bases line up with TRBD1. J gave up 5 bases and V 7 bases, and 4 bases lay outside the gene matches. CDR1 and CDR2 from the germline V gene are SQVTM and ANQGSEA. CDR3 size: 12 residues. Here the CDR3 DNA reads TGCAGCGAAAGGACAGGGAACAATGAGCAGTTCTTC. Protein sequence: CSERTGNNEQFF.

The chain links TRBV10-3 to TRBJ2-1, with D uncertain. V dropped 0 bases and J dropped 5 bases, with 8 bases sitting between them. In germline, CDR1 is ENHRY, CDR2 SYGVKD. This CDR3 region has 14 residues. For the CDR3, the DNA is TGTGCCATCAGTGAGTCCGGAGCGAACAATGAGCAGTTCTTC. This translates into CAISESGANNEQFF.

This clone showed up just a few times. The rearrangement uses TRBV4-1 and TRBJ2-7, with D perhaps matching TRBD2 (5 bases). CDR1 is MGHRA and CDR2 is YSYEKL in the germline V gene. There are 15 residues in the CDR3. The V end lost 0 bases, the J end lost 4 bases, and 13 bases lay between the germline ends. Written as DNA, the CDR3 is TGCGCCAGCAGCCAAGATACCTACGGGGAGTACGAGCAGTACTTC. It is translated as CASSQDTYGEYEQYF.

J is TRBJ1-1 and V is TRBV11-2; D is unresolved. V was shortened by 10 bases and J by 3 bases, with 21 bases between the two germline ends. Germline lookup yields CDR1 SGHAT and CDR2 FQNNGV. The CDR3 runs to 15 residues. CDR3: CATKNSAGSDTEAFF. CDR3 bases: TGTGCCACTAAGAACTCGGCCGGGAGTGACACTGAAGCTTTCTTT.

The chain employs TRBV30 and TRBJ2-5; D perhaps matches TRBD1 (7 bases). The length of the CDR3 is 13 residues. Germline CDR1 and CDR2: GTSNPN and SVGIG (reference sequence). The germline V and J ends were trimmed by 4 bases and 5 bases, with 14 bases remaining between them. In DNA form, the CDR3 reads TGTGCCTGGACGGGGGACAGAGGGGAGACCCAGTACTTC. Its protein product is CAWTGDRGETQYF. Full variable domain (remainder filled in from reference TRBV30 and TRBJ2-5): SQTIHQWPATLVQPVGSPLSLECTVEGTSNPNLYWYRQAAGRGLQLLFYSVGIGQISSEVPQNLSASRPQDRQFILSSKKLLLSDSGFYLCAWTGDRGETQYFGPGTRLLVL.

The V gene is TRBV7-9, the J gene TRBJ1-5; 9 nucleotides align to TRBD1. Germline V CDR1 and CDR2: SEHNR, FQNEAQ (reference sequence). The CDR3 is 16 residues long. The ends lost 6 bases at V and 3 bases at J; junction bases unmatched: 9. CDR3 protein: CASRIGTGLFNQPQHF. For the CDR3, the DNA is TGTGCCAGCAGAATAGGGACAGGGCTTTTCAATCAGCCCCAGCATTTT.

The chain has TRBV19 and TRBJ2-7; 9 bases are a match to TRBD1. CDR1 LNHDA and CDR2 SQIVND come from the germline V gene (reference sequence). Trimming at V came to 3 bases and at J to 5 bases, leaving 5 bases not matched to a gene. The CDR3 runs 14 residues. The CDR3 sequence is CASSIGQGSDEQYF. The CDR3 bases are TGTGCCAGTAGTATTGGACAGGGGTCCGACGAGCAGTACTTC.

The J gene is TRBJ1-1, the V gene TRBV2; maybe TRBD1 (6 bases). The CDR3 is 15 amino acids. The germline V gene has CDR1 SNHLY and CDR2 FYNNEI. The germline V and J ends were trimmed by 6 bases and 1 base, with 15 bases remaining between them. CDR3 DNA: TGTGCCAGCAGCTCAGGGGCCCTCCAGAACACTGAAGCTTTCTTT. Translating it yields CASSSGALQNTEAFF.

The chain has TRBV2 and TRBJ1-2; 7 bases are shared with TRBD1. This CDR3 contains 14 residues. CDR1 SNHLY and CDR2 FYNNEI come from the germline V gene. The junction had 4 bases not matched to a gene; V was cut back by 4 bases and J by 2 bases. CDR3 in DNA: TGTGCCAGCAGTGTGGGCAGGGGGAACTATGGCTACACCTTC. Translating it yields CASSVGRGNYGYTF.

The chain links TRBV6-5 to TRBJ1-2, with D perhaps matching TRBD1 (6 bases). V gave up 5 bases and J gave up 8 bases, with 18 bases separating them. This CDR3 spans 14 amino acids. In germline, CDR1 is MNHEY, CDR2 SVGAGI. The CDR3 protein is CASSPHTQGAGYTF. The CDR3 bases are TGTGCCAGCAGTCCCCACACACAGGGAGCCGGCTACACCTTC.

This clone showed up just a few times. CDR3 protein: CASSFTGANVLTF. CDR3 bases: TGTGCCAGCAGTTTTACTGGGGCCAACGTCCTGACTTTC. The genes are TRBV27 and TRBJ2-6, with D unclear. Trimming stripped 3 bases from V and 2 bases from J, with 2 bases between. The CDR3 runs 13 residues. The V gene's germline CDR1 is MNHEY and CDR2 SMNVEV (reference sequence).